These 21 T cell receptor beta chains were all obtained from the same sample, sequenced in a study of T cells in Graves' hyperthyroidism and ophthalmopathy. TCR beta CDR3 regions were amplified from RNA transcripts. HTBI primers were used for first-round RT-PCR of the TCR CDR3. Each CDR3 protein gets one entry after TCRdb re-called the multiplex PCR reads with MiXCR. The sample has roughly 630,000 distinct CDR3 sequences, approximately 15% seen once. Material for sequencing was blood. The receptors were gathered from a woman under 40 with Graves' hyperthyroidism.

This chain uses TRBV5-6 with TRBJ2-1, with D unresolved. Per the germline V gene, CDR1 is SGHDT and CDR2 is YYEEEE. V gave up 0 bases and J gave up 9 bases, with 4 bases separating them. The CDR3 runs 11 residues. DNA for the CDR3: TGTGCCAGCAGCTTGGATAGTGAGCAGTTCTTC. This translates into CASSLDSEQFF.

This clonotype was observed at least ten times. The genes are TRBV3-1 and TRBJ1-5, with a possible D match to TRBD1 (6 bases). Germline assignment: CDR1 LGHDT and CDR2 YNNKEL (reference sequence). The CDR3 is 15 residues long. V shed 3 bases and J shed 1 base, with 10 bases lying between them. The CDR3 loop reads CASSQAGTSNQPQHF. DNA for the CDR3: TGTGCCAGCAGCCAGGCAGGGACAAGCAATCAGCCCCAGCATTTT.

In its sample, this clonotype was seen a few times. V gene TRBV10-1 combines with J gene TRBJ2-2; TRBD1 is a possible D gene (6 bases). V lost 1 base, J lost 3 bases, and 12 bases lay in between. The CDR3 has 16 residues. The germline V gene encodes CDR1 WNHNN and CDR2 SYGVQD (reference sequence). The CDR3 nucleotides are TGCGCCAGCAGTGAGTTACAGGGTACGGACACCGGGGAGCTGTTTTTT. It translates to CASSELQGTDTGELFF.

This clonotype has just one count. CDR3 loop: CASSPTGNSGEQYF. The CDR3 DNA reads as TGTGCCAGCTCACCTACGGGAAATAGCGGCGAGCAGTACTTC. J is TRBJ2-7 and V is TRBV18; weak D call: TRBD2 (6 bases). V shed 3 bases and J shed 6 bases, with 15 bases lying between them. Germline CDR1 reads KGHSH; CDR2 reads LQKENI. The CDR3 length is 14 residues.

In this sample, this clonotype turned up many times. In DNA, the CDR3 is TGCAGTGCTAGAGGGGATTATCGACTAGCGGGAGAGTACGAGCAGTACTTC. It encodes CSARGDYRLAGEYEQYF. V and J are TRBV20-1 and TRBJ2-7, with 12 positions matching TRBD2. Germline V gene data show CDR1 as DFQATT and CDR2 as SNEGSKA (reference sequence). V lost 1 base, J lost 4 bases, and 11 bases stayed unmatched. This CDR3 region has 17 residues.

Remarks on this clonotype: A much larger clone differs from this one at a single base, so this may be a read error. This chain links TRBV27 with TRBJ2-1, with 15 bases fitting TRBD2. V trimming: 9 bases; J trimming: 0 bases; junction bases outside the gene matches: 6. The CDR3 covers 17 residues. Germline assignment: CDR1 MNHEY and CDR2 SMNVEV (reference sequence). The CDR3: CASGLAGGKSSYNEQFF. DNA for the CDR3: TGTGCCAGTGGACTAGCGGGAGGGAAGAGCTCCTACAATGAGCAGTTCTTC.

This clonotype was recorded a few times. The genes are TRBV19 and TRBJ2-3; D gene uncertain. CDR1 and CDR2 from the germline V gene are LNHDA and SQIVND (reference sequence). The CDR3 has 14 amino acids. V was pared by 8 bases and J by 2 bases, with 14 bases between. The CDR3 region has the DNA TGTGCCAGTGCGATGACTTCCGCCACAGATACGCAGTATTTT. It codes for CASAMTSATDTQYF.

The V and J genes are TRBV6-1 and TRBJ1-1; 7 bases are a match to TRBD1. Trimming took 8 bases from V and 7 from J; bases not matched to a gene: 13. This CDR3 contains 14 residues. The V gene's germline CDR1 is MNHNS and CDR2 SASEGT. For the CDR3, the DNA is TGTGCCAGCGGAAGCAACAGGGGCGCCGGTGAAGCTTTCTTT. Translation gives CASGSNRGAGEAFF.

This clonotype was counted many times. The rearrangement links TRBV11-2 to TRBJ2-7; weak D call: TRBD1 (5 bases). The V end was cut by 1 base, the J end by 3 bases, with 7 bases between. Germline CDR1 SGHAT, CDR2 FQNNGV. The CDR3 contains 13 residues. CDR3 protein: CASSLAGYYEQYF. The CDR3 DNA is TGTGCCAGCAGCTTAGCAGGGTACTACGAGCAGTACTTC.

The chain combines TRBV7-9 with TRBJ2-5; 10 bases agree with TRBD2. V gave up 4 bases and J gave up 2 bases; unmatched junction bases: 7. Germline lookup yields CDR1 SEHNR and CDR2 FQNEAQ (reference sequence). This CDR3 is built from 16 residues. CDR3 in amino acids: CASSSQREGYQETQYF. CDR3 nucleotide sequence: TGTGCCAGCAGCTCCCAGCGGGAGGGCTATCAAGAGACCCAGTACTTC.

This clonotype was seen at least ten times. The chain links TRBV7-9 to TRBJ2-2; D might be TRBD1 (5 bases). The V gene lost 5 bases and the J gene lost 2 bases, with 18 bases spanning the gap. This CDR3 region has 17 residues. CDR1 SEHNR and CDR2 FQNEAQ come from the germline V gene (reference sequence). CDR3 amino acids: CASSLRRGSHNTGELFF. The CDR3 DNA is TGTGCCAGCAGCCTCCGAAGGGGATCCCATAACACCGGGGAGCTGTTTTTT.

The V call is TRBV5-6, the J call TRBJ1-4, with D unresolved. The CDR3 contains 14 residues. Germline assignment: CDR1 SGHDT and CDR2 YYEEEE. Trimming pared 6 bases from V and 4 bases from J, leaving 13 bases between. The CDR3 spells CASTVRRFNEKLFF. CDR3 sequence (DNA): TGTGCCAGCACCGTGCGCAGGTTTAATGAAAAACTGTTTTTT.

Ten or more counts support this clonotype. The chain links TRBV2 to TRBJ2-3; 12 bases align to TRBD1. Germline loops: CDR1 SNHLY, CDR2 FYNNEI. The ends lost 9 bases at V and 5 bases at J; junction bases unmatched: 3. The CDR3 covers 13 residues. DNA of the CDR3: TGTGCCAGGGGACAGGGGGCGAGAGATACGCAGTATTTT. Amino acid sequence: CARGQGARDTQYF.

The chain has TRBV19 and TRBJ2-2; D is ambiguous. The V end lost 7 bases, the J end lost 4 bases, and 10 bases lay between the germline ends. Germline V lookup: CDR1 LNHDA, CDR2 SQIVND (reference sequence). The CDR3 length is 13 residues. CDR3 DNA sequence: TGTGCCAGTATGGTGATGGGCACCGGGGAGCTGTTTTTT. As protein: CASMVMGTGELFF.

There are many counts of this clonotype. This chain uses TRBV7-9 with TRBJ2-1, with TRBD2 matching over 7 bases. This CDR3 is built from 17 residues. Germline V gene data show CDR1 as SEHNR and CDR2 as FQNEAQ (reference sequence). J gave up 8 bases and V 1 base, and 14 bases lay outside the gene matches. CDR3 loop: CASSLERGGWLGDEQFF. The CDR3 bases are TGTGCCAGCAGCTTAGAGCGGGGCGGTTGGCTAGGTGATGAGCAGTTCTTC.

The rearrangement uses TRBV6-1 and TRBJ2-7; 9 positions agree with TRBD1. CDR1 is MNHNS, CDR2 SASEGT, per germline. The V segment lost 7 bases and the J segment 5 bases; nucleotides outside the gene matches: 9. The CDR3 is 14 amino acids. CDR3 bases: TGTGCCAGCACCATCGGACAGGGGATCGACGAGCAGTACTTC. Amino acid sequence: CASTIGQGIDEQYF.

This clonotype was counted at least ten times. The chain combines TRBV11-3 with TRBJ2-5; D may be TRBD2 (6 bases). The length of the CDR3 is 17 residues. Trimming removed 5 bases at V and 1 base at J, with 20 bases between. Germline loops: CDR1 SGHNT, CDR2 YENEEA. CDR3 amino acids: CASSPTLRGRFQETQYF. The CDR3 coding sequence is TGTGCCAGCAGCCCTACTCTTCGGGGGAGGTTCCAAGAGACCCAGTACTTC.

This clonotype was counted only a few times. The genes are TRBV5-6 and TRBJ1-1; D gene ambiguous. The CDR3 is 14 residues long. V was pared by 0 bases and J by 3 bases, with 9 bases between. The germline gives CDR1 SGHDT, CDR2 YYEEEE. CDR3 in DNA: TGTGCCAGCAGCTTGGGGCGTCTGGACACTGAAGCTTTCTTT. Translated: CASSLGRLDTEAFF.

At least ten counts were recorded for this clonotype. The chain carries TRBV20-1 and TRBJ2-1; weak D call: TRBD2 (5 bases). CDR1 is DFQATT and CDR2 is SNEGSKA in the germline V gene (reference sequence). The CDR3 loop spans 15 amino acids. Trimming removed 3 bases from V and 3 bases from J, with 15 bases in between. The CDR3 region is CSASDHQTNYNEQFF. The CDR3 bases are TGCAGTGCTAGCGACCATCAGACTAACTACAATGAGCAGTTCTTC.

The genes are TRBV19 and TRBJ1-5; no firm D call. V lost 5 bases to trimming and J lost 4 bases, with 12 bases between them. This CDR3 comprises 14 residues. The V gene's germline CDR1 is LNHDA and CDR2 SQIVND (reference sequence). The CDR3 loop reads CASSHRTGNQPQHF. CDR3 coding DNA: TGTGCCAGTAGTCATCGGACGGGGAATCAGCCCCAGCATTTT.

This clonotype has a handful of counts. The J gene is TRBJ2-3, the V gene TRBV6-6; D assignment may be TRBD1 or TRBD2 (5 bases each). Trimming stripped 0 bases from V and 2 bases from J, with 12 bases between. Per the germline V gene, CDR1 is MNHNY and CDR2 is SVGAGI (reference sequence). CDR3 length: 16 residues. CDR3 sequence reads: CASSYSPRGPTDTQYF. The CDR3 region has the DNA TGTGCCAGCAGTTACTCACCGAGGGGCCCCACAGATACGCAGTATTTT.